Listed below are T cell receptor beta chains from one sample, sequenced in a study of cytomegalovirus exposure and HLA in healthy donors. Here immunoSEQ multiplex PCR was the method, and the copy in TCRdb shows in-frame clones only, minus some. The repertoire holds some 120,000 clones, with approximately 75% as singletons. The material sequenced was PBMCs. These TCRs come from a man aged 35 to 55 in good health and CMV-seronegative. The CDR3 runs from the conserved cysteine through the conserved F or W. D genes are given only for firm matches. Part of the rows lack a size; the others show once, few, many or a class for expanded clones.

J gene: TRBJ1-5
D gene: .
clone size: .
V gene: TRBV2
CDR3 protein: CASSEMGQHSNQPQHF
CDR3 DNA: TGTGCCAGCAGTGAGATGGGCCAGCATAGCAATCAGCCCCAGCATTTT

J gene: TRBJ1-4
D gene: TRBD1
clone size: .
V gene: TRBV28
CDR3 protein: CASSIRTGPNEKLFF
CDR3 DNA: TGTGCCAGCAGTATCAGGACAGGGCCGAATGAAAAACTGTTTTTT

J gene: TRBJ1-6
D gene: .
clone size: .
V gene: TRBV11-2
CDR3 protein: CASTLSGGYNSPLHF
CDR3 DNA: TGTGCCAGCACCCTAAGTGGGGGGTATAATTCACCCCTCCACTTT

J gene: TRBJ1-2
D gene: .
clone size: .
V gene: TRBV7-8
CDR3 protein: CASSSPIGRAVSYGYTF
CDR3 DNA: TGTGCCAGCAGCTCCCCGATAGGGAGGGCAGTGTCTTATGGCTACACCTTC

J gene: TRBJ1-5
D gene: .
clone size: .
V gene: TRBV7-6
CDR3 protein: CASSLIGDQPQHF
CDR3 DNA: TGTGCCAGCAGCTTAATAGGGGATCAGCCCCAGCATTTT

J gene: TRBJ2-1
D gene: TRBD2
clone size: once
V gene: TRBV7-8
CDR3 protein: CASSLGASSGGWFF
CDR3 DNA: TGTGCCAGCAGCTTAGGCGCGTCTAGCGGGGGCTGGTTCTTC

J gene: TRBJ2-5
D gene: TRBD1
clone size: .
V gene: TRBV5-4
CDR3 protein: CASSRGQGTGETQYF
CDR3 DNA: TGTGCCAGCAGTCGTGGACAGGGAACAGGAGAGACCCAGTACTTC

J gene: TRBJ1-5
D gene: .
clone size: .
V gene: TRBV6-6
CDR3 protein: CASVPGKGSNQPQHF
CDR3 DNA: TGTGCCAGCGTCCCTGGGAAGGGGAGCAATCAGCCCCAGCATTTT

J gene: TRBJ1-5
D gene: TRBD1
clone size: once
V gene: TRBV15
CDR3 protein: CATSRDLTGAGYSNQPQHF
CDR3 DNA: TGTGCCACCAGCAGAGATCTGACAGGGGCAGGGTATAGCAATCAGCCCCAGCATTTT

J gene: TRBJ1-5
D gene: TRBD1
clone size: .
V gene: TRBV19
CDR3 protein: CASRNTGANQPQHF
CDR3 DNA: TGTGCCAGTAGAAACACAGGGGCCAATCAGCCCCAGCATTTT

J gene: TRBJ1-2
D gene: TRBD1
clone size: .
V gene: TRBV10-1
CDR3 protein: CASSGTGANGYTF
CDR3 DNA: TGCGCCAGCAGTGGTACAGGGGCAAATGGCTACACCTTC

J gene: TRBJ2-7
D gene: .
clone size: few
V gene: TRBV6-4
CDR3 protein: CASSAIDSYEQYF
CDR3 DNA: TGTGCCAGCAGTGCTATCGACTCCTACGAGCAGTACTTC

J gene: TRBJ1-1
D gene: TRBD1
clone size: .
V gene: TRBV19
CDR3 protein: CASSTLGRGLLEAFF
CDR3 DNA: TGTGCCAGTAGTACCCTGGGCAGGGGGCTCCTTGAAGCTTTCTTT

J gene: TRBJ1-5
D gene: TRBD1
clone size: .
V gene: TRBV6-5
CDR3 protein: CASSYSFHRGDQPQHF
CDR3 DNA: TGTGCCAGCAGTTACTCGTTCCACAGGGGGGATCAGCCCCAGCATTTT

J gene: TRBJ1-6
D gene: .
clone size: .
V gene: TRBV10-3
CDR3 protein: CAISLESSYNSPLHF
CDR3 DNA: TGTGCCATCAGCCTCGAGAGCTCCTATAATTCACCCCTCCACTTT

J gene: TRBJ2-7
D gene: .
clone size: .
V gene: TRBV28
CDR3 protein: CASSPPTSSLPYEQYF
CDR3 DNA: TGTGCCAGCAGTCCTCCGACTAGTTCTCTTCCCTACGAGCAGTACTTC

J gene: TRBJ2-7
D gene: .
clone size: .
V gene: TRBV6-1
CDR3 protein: CASRGSGSTYEQYF
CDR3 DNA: TGTGCCAGCAGGGGGAGTGGCAGCACCTACGAGCAGTACTTC

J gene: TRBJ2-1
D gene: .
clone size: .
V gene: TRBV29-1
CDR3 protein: CSVGVGGRYNEQFF
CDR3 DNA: TGCAGCGTTGGGGTGGGGGGAAGGTACAATGAGCAGTTCTTC

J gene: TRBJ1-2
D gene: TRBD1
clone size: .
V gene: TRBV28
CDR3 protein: CASTPGQTIYGYTF
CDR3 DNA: TGTGCCAGCACCCCGGGACAGACTATCTATGGCTACACCTTC

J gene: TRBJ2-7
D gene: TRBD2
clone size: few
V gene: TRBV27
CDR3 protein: CASSLSLLAGVYEQYF
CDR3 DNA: TGTGCCAGCAGTTTATCGCTTCTAGCGGGAGTCTACGAGCAGTACTTC

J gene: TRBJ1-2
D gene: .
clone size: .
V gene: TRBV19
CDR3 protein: CASSPGQTYGYTF
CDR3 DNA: TGTGCCAGTAGTCCCGGACAGACCTATGGCTACACCTTC

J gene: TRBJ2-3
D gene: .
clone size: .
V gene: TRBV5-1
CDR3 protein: CASSLRGFTDTQYF
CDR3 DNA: TGCGCCAGCAGCTTGCGCGGCTTCACAGATACGCAGTATTTT

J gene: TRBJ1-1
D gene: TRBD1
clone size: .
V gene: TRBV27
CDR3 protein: CASSLIGQATEAFF
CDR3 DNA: TGTGCCAGCAGTTTAATTGGACAGGCAACTGAAGCTTTCTTT

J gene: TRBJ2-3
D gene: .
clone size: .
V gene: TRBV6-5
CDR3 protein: CASSRVLADTQYF
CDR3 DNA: TGTGCCAGCAGTCGAGTTTTGGCAGATACGCAGTATTTT

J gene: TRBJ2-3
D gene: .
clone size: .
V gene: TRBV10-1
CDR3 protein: CASRPSLQALSTDTQYF
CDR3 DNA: TGCGCCAGCAGACCTTCCCTACAAGCGCTCAGCACAGATACGCAGTATTTT

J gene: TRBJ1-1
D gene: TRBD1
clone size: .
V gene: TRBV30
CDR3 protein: CAWRVGQANTEAFF
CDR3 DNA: TGTGCCTGGAGGGTAGGACAGGCGAACACTGAAGCTTTCTTT

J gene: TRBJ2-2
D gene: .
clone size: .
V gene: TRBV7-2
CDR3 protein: CASSLVGRTTAGELFF
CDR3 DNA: TGTGCCAGCAGCTTAGTGGGGAGGACAACGGCCGGGGAGCTGTTTTTT

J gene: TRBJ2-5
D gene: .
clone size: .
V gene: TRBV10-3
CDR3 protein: CAITGGYQETQYF
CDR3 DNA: TGTGCCATCACAGGAGGTTATCAAGAGACCCAGTACTTC

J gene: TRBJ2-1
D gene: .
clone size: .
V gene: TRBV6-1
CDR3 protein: CASSYSLNNEQFF
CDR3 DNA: TGTGCCAGCAGCTACAGCCTTAACAATGAGCAGTTCTTC

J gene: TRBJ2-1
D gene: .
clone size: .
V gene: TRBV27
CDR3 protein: CASSLWPYNEQFF
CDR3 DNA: TGTGCCAGCAGTTTATGGCCCTACAATGAGCAGTTCTTC

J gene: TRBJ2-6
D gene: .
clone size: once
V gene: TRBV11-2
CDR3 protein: CASSPTIGKGGAGANVLTF
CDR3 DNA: TGTGCCAGCAGCCCCACCATCGGCAAAGGGGGAGCTGGGGCCAACGTCCTGACTTTC

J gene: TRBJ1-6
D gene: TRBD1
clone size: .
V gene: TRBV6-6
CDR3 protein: CASSLRQGDAPLHF
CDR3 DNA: TGTGCCAGCAGCCTCCGACAGGGTGACGCACCCCTCCACTTT

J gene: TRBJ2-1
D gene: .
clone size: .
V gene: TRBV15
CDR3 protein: CATSRSVEKLYNEQFF
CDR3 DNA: TGTGCCACCAGCAGATCAGTGGAGAAATTGTACAATGAGCAGTTCTTC

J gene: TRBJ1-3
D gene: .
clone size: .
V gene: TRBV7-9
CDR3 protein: CASSSSASGNTIYF
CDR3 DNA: TGTGCCAGCAGCTCTAGTGCCTCTGGAAACACCATATATTTT

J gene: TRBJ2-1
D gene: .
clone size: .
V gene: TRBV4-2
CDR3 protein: CASSPGRGNEQFF
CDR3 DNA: TGTGCCAGCAGCCCCGGACGGGGCAATGAGCAGTTCTTC

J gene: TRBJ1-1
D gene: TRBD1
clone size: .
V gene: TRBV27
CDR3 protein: CASSYRQGNREAFF
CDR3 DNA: TGTGCCAGCAGTTATCGACAGGGGAATCGAGAAGCTTTCTTT

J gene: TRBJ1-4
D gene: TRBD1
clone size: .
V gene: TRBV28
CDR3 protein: CASSLSGTGVFPNEKLFF
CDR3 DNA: TGTGCCAGCAGTTTATCCGGGACAGGGGTGTTTCCGAATGAAAAACTGTTTTTT

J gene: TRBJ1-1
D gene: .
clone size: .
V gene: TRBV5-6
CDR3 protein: CASSLIGERDTEAFF
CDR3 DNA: TGTGCCAGCAGCTTGATCGGGGAAAGGGACACTGAAGCTTTCTTT

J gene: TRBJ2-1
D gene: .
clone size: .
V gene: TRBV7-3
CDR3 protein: CASSLVPGEQFF
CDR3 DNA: TGTGCCAGCAGCTTAGTTCCGGGTGAGCAGTTCTTC

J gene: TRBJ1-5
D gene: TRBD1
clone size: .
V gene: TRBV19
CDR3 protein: CASSIGQGWQPQHF
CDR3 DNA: TGTGCCAGTAGTATTGGACAGGGCTGGCAGCCCCAGCATTTT

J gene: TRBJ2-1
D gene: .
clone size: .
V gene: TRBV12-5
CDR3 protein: CASGGDTPREQFF
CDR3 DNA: TGTGCTAGTGGGGGAGACACACCCAGAGAGCAGTTCTTC

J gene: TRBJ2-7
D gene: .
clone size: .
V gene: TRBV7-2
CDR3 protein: CASSLEASFYEQYF
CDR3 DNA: TGTGCCAGCAGCTTAGAGGCTAGTTTCTACGAGCAGTACTTC

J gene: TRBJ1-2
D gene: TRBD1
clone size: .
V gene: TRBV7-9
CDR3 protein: CASSLERGPVYGYTF
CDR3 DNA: TGTGCCAGCAGCTTAGAAAGGGGGCCCGTCTATGGCTACACCTTC

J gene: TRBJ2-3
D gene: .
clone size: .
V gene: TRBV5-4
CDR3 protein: CASTLDLKLQGDTQYF
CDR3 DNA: TGTGCCAGCACCCTCGACTTGAAATTACAGGGAGATACGCAGTATTTT

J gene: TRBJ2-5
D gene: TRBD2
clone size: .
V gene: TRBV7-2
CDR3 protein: CASSYNSGGKETQYF
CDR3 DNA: TGTGCCAGCAGTTACAATAGCGGGGGGAAAGAGACCCAGTACTTC

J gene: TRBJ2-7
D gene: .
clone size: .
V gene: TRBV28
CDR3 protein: CASSFLSGYSGEQYF
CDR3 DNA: TGTGCCAGCAGTTTTTTGTCAGGGTATTCGGGTGAGCAGTACTTC

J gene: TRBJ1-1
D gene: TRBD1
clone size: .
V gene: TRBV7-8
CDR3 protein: CASSGGGQLRTEAFF
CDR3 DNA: TGTGCCAGCAGCGGAGGGGGACAGCTTAGAACTGAAGCTTTCTTT

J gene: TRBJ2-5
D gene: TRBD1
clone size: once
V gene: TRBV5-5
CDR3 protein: CASEQGLETQYF
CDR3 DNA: TGTGCCAGTGAACAGGGGCTGGAGACCCAGTACTTC